This T cell receptor beta chain was observed in a study of shared clonotypes between healthy human individuals. The germline V gene encodes CDR1 MDHEN and CDR2 SYDVKM. The length of the CDR3 is 17 residues. The ends were cut back, 0 bases at V and 0 bases at J, with 12 bases in the middle. Libraries were prepared by immunoSEQ multiplex PCR; TCRdb keeps only in-frame clonotypes and omits some of them. The sample includes hundreds of thousands of clones, 55% to 85% of them seen just once. The specimen sequenced was memory CD4+ T cells sorted from blood. Subset in this sample: CD45RA-negative fraction. This chain links TRBV28 with TRBJ1-5, with D possibly matching TRBD1 (5 bases). The TCR was taken from a woman aged 30 to 39 in good health. The CDR3 DNA sequence: TGTGCCAGCAGTTTATGGGAGTTGACAGATAGCAATCAGCCCCAGCATTTT. The encoded protein is CASSLWELTDSNQPQHF.